The clone carrying this TCR beta chain was detected ten times or more. What it recognizes is unknown. Germline loops: CDR1 MNHEY, CDR2 SVGAGI. V was pared by 0 bases and J by 0 bases, with 6 bases between. The CDR3 has 14 amino acids. The sample belongs to a study of T-cell reconstitution after alpha-beta-depleted transplantation in children. Findings and limits, study-wide: About two months after transplant, alpha-beta T cells reportedly came from several hundred expanded graft clones. One year post-transplant, T-cell counts and diversity were largely derived from T cells produced anew. Surviving recipient T cells and thymic progenitors accounted for the high day-60 TCRbeta diversity observed in some patients.

The TCRbeta library incorporated unique molecular identifiers. TCRdb re-analysed the PCR reads in MiXCR, keeping a single row per CDR3 protein. The profile covers some 180,000 distinct CDR3 sequences, with around 7% appearing a single time and more than 5.5% taken by the ten largest. The sample here was PBMCs, taken before TCRalphabeta/CD19-depleted stem cell transplant. The chain couples TRBV6-5 to TRBJ2-7; D remains unclear. The TCR comes from a boy aged 2 to 10 with acute lymphoblastic leukemia, due to receive a stem cell transplant. The CDR3 nucleotides read TGTGCCAGCAGTTACTCACCGAGCTCCTACGAGCAGTACTTC. Residues: CASSYSPSSYEQYF.